What follows describes a single T cell receptor (beta chain). What it binds is unknown. The CDR3 length is 13 residues. The V gene's germline CDR1 is SQVTM and CDR2 ANQGSEA. The J segment lost 6 bases and the V segment lost 7 bases, leaving 7 bases of the junction unmatched. The PCR had 60 Vbeta and 13 Jbeta primers. TCRdb keeps only in-frame clones here, not all; method: immunoSEQ multiplex PCR. The repertoire has about 160,000 clones, roughly three quarters of them found once; the top ten carry over 3%. Healthy bone marrow donors formed the donor group. This sample was taken from a study of cytomegalovirus exposure and HLA in healthy donors. Study-level results: In a later analysis, a missense DCLRE1C variant was linked to TCR beta V- and J-gene trimming. Some V segments, including TRBV6-2 and TRBV6-3, were excluded as indistinguishable.

The source of this sequence is a woman in her 50s in good health and CMV-seropositive. The J gene is TRBJ2-1, the V gene TRBV29-1; 9 bases are a match to TRBD1. The sequencing sample was made of PBMCs. The CDR3 coding sequence is TGCAGCGGGGGACAGGGCACGGGCAATGAGCAGTTCTTC. It translates to CSGGQGTGNEQFF.